One sample yielded the 27 T cell receptor beta chains listed below, sequenced in a study of T-cell reconstitution after alpha-beta-depleted transplantation in children (dated by TCRdb to about 2016). What this sample's treatment or condition label stands for: allogeneic hematopoietic cell transplantation with graft depleted of TCRalphabeta T cells and CD19 B cells. Library creation used PCR. The data were produced on an Illumina HiSeq 2500. TCR libraries were prepared with molecular barcoding, using unique molecular identifiers to normalize TCRbeta repertoire quantification. TCRdb redid the processing of the public reads, applying fastp at Q25 and MiXCR, and retained in-frame beta chains. Merged by CDR3 protein, the rows form single entries marked with the most common genes and DNA. The sample table lists around 500,000 distinct CDR3 sequences, roughly 23% of them with a count of one. The ten largest clones take up 13% to 15% of the sample.

The sample in question was PBMCs, mostly from graft donor cells, obtained 360 days after TCRalphabeta/CD19-depleted stem cell transplant. The receptors derive from a boy in the first two years of life who had a stem cell transplant for acute myeloid leukemia, so the T cells may come from the graft donor.

The rearrangement links TRBV5-6 to TRBJ2-2, with D tentatively TRBD1 or TRBD2 (5 bases each). V lost 7 bases and J 9 bases, leaving 13 bases between the germline ends. The germline gives CDR1 SGHDT, CDR2 YYEEEE. The CDR3 is made up of 12 amino acids. CDR3 loop: CASGRGGRELFF. CDR3 in DNA: TGTGCCAGCGGCCGTGGGGGTAGGGAGCTGTTTTTT.

This rearrangement joins TRBV10-3 to TRBJ2-3; the D is unclear. Looked up from germline, CDR1 is ENHRY and CDR2 is SYGVKD. This CDR3 comprises 13 residues. V lost 4 bases, J lost 2 bases, and 7 bases lay in between. This CDR3 reads CAISGQATDTQYF. The DNA of the CDR3 is TGTGCCATCAGTGGGCAGGCCACAGATACGCAGTATTTT.

The CDR3 protein is CSAKKNRALGQPQHF. The CDR3 DNA sequence: TGCAGTGCTAAGAAAAACAGGGCCCTCGGGCAGCCCCAGCATTTT. J is TRBJ1-5 and V is TRBV20-1, with a weak D call TRBD1 (6 bases). Germline CDR1 and CDR2: DFQATT and SNEGSKA (reference sequence). The V gene lost 4 bases and the J gene lost 7 bases, with 20 bases spanning the gap. The CDR3 extends over 15 amino acids.

This clonotype was seen ten or more times. The rearrangement joins TRBV29-1 to TRBJ2-1; TRBD2 is a possible D gene (5 bases). Germline CDR1 reads SQVTM; CDR2 reads ANQGSEA. Trimming left V 5 bases short and J 7 bases short, with 15 bases between. The CDR3 is 13 amino acids. The CDR3 DNA sequence: TGCAGCGTTAAAAGGTTAGCGCCAAATGAGCAGTTCTTC. Protein sequence: CSVKRLAPNEQFF.

The J gene is TRBJ2-7, the V gene TRBV12-3 or TRBV12-4; D may correspond to TRBD1 or TRBD2 (5 bases each). V was trimmed by 1 base and J by 4 bases, leaving 17 bases between them. The CDR3 is 16 residues long. CDR3: CASSLVGPGPGYEQYF. For the CDR3, the DNA is TGTGCCAGCAGTTTAGTAGGCCCAGGGCCGGGATACGAGCAGTACTTC.

This rearrangement joins TRBV5-1 to TRBJ2-5, with TRBD1 matching over 9 bases. CDR1 and CDR2 from the germline V gene are SGHRS and YFSETQ. With 4 bases clipped from V and 5 bases from J, the junction kept 9 bases outside the gene matches. CDR3 length equals 15 residues. The CDR3 loop is CASSRSPGQGETQYF. CDR3 DNA: TGCGCCAGCAGCCGCAGTCCGGGACAGGGTGAGACCCAGTACTTC.

In this sample, this clonotype turned up a few times. The chain is built from TRBV20-1 and TRBJ1-2; weak D call: TRBD1 (5 bases). The CDR3 contains 14 residues. The V gene's germline CDR1 is DFQATT and CDR2 SNEGSKA (reference sequence). V lost 0 bases and J lost 4, with 12 bases in between. The CDR3 bases are TGCAGTGCTAGAGATACGAGACAGCTCTATGGCTACACCTTC. It yields the protein CSARDTRQLYGYTF.

V usage is TRBV10-1 and J usage is TRBJ2-2, with 7 nucleotides matching TRBD1. V shed 2 bases, J shed 6 bases, and the junction held 3 bases outside the gene matches. The germline CDR1 and CDR2 sequences are WNHNN and SYGVQD (reference sequence). The CDR3 covers 14 residues. CDR3 sequence reads: CASSERQGAGELFF. As DNA, the CDR3 is TGCGCCAGCAGTGAGCGGCAGGGGGCCGGGGAGCTGTTTTTT.

This chain connects TRBV3-1 to TRBJ2-1, with a weak D call TRBD1 (7 bases). Per the germline V gene, CDR1 is LGHDT and CDR2 is YNNKEL (reference sequence). This CDR3 is built from 16 residues. V gave up 0 bases and J gave up 4 bases, with 13 bases separating them. The chain's CDR3 is CASSQDSGQVYNEQFF. The CDR3 DNA is TGTGCCAGCAGCCAAGATAGCGGACAGGTATACAATGAGCAGTTCTTC.

The chain combines TRBV28 with TRBJ2-7; D is perhaps TRBD1 (6 bases). This CDR3 region has 14 residues. Germline CDR1 reads MDHEN; CDR2 reads SYDVKM. Trimming pared 6 bases from V and 1 base from J, leaving 13 bases between. CDR3 in DNA: TGTGCCAGCAGCAGTTCCAGGGGTTCCTACGAGCAGTACGTC. Amino acids: CASSSSRGSYEQYV.

The chain uses TRBV7-2 and TRBJ2-3, with no clear D. CDR1 is SGHTA, CDR2 FQGNSA, per germline. The CDR3 covers 13 residues. V was clipped by 5 bases and J by 7 bases, with 13 bases between them. CDR3 protein: CASSPSGGYTQYF. CDR3 coding DNA: TGTGCCAGCAGCCCCTCGGGCGGCTATACGCAGTATTTT.

This clonotype came up many times. CDR3 sequence: CASSWDNNSPLHF. As DNA, the CDR3 is TGTGCCAGCAGTTGGGACAACAATTCACCCCTCCACTTT. The genes are TRBV25-1 and TRBJ1-6; maybe TRBD1 (6 bases). The CDR3 consists of 13 residues. V lost 5 bases and J lost 7, with 9 bases in between. Germline V gives CDR1 MGHDK, CDR2 SYGVNS.

This clonotype occurred a few times. V is TRBV3-1 and J is TRBJ2-1; D might be TRBD2 (7 bases). Per the germline V gene, CDR1 is LGHDT and CDR2 is YNNKEL (reference sequence). V shed 0 bases and J shed 2 bases, with 20 bases lying between them. The CDR3 covers 19 residues. The CDR3 DNA is TGTGCCAGCAGCCAAGATGGGGGGGCGCGGGGGCGACCCTACAATGAGCAGTTCTTC. Translation: CASSQDGGARGRPYNEQFF.

The chain has TRBV5-8 and TRBJ2-3; TRBD2 is a possible D gene (7 bases). In germline, CDR1 is SGHTS, CDR2 YDEGEE. CDR3 length: 15 amino acids. V was clipped by 0 bases and J by 6 bases, with 14 bases between them. The CDR3 here is CASSLEGGLLDTQYF. The CDR3 DNA is TGTGCCAGCAGCTTGGAGGGGGGGCTTCTGGATACGCAGTATTTT.

This clonotype was seen at least ten times. The V gene is TRBV11-1, the J gene TRBJ2-1, with D possibly TRBD1 on 6 matching bases. Germline CDR1 reads SGHAT; CDR2 reads FQDESV (reference sequence). The ends were cut back, 4 bases at V and 3 bases at J, with 13 bases in the middle. The CDR3 runs to 15 residues. This chain's CDR3 is CASSSQTGVYNEQFF. CDR3 in DNA: TGTGCCAGCAGCTCTCAGACAGGCGTCTACAATGAGCAGTTCTTC.

This clonotype was detected ten times or more. The rearrangement uses TRBV6-5 and TRBJ1-1; no clear D gene. Germline V gene sequence: CDR1 MNHEY, CDR2 SVGAGI. Between the trimmed V and J ends, which lost 4 bases and 5 bases, there was a span of 11 bases. The CDR3 covers 13 residues. Here the CDR3 reads CASSSGPRTEAFF. The CDR3 DNA sequence: TGTGCCAGCAGTTCGGGCCCGAGAACTGAAGCTTTCTTT.

The rearrangement joins TRBV18 to TRBJ2-1; the match to TRBD1 covers 9 bases. The ends lost 3 bases at V and 3 bases at J; junction bases unmatched: 6. CDR3 size: 16 residues. Germline V lookup: CDR1 KGHSH, CDR2 LQKENI. CDR3 in amino acids: CASSPGGQGLYNEQFF. The CDR3 coding sequence is TGTGCCAGCTCACCGGGTGGACAGGGGCTCTACAATGAGCAGTTCTTC.

The table lists this clonotype with a few counts. V is TRBV5-4 and J is TRBJ2-3; 12 nucleotides align to TRBD2. The CDR3 loop spans 12 amino acids. Germline V gives CDR1 SGHNT, CDR2 YYREEE (reference sequence). CDR3 protein: CGASGGGDTQYF. The CDR3 DNA follows: TGTGGTGCTAGCGGGGGGGGAGATACGCAGTATTTT.

This clonotype was found a few times. The junction and the germline gene differ at one end; a read error may be behind it. The chain uses TRBV2 and TRBJ2-5; D call uncertain. In germline, CDR1 is SNHLY, CDR2 FYNNEI. The CDR3 length is 10 residues. The CDR3 region is CASSWVVLAF. The CDR3 DNA follows: TGTGCCAGCAGTTGGGTGGTTCTCGCTTTC.

The chain combines TRBV27 with TRBJ2-7; 9 bases agree with TRBD2. V lost 7 bases, J lost 4 bases, and 5 bases stayed unmatched. CDR1 and CDR2 from the germline V gene are MNHEY and SMNVEV (reference sequence). The CDR3 extends over 13 amino acids. The CDR3, as DNA: TGTGCCAGCAAGGGGCGGGGGGGTTACGAGCAGTACTTC. Translating it yields CASKGRGGYEQYF.

This clonotype was counted ten times or more. This rearrangement joins TRBV5-5 to TRBJ2-3; TRBD2 might be the D (5 bases). Trimming cost V 2 bases and J 5 bases, with 6 bases left between them. CDR3 length equals 12 residues. In germline, CDR1 is SGHKS, CDR2 YYEKEE (reference sequence). The chain's CDR3 is CASSLEGDTQYF. Written as DNA, the CDR3 is TGTGCCAGCAGCTTAGAGGGAGATACGCAGTATTTT.

V usage is TRBV7-2 and J usage is TRBJ2-2; maybe TRBD2 (6 bases). Germline V lookup: CDR1 SGHTA, CDR2 FQGNSA. The ends were cut back, 4 bases at V and 4 bases at J, with 10 bases in the middle. The CDR3 consists of 14 residues. The CDR3 is CASSWRDPTGELFF. CDR3 bases: TGTGCCAGCAGCTGGCGGGACCCCACCGGGGAGCTGTTTTTT.

This clonotype has just a few counts. The chain recombines TRBV5-5 with TRBJ2-1, with 10 bases aligning to TRBD1. The CDR3 contains 15 residues. J lost 5 bases, V lost 4 bases, and 6 bases had no gene match. Germline CDR1 SGHKS, CDR2 YYEKEE (reference sequence). The CDR3 DNA follows: TGTGCCAGCAGCGAGACCGGGACAGGGGACAATGAGCAGTTCTTC. This translates into CASSETGTGDNEQFF.

The chain carries TRBV15 and TRBJ2-5, with a tentative D call TRBD2 (6 bases). CDR1 and CDR2 from the germline V gene are LNHNV and YYDKDF (reference sequence). This CDR3 spans 18 amino acids. Trimming left V 0 bases short and J 4 bases short, with 21 bases between. The CDR3 reads CATSRELLNGGVRETQYF. In DNA form, the CDR3 reads TGTGCCACCAGCAGAGAGCTGTTAAACGGGGGAGTCCGAGAGACCCAGTACTTC.

This clonotype has a count of ten or more. The rearrangement uses TRBV7-9 and TRBJ2-3; D assignment may be TRBD1 or TRBD2 (6 bases each). This CDR3 region has 15 residues. Trimming took off 5 bases at V and 0 bases at J, with 12 bases between the two ends. Germline V gene lookup returns CDR1 SEHNR and CDR2 FQNEAQ (reference sequence). The CDR3 DNA reads as TGTGCCAGCAGCCAGCCGGGGGCTAGCACAGATACGCAGTATTTT. Residues: CASSQPGASTDTQYF.

This chain links TRBV12-3 or TRBV12-4 with TRBJ2-1, with TRBD1 matching 8 bases. CDR3 length: 15 amino acids. With 5 bases clipped from V and 3 bases from J, the junction kept 6 bases outside the gene matches. CDR3: CASSLRQGRYNEQFF. CDR3 bases: TGTGCCAGCAGTCTCCGACAGGGGCGCTACAATGAGCAGTTCTTC.

This clonotype was observed a handful of times. The chain is built from TRBV6-5 and TRBJ2-5; 8 bases align to TRBD1. With 0 bases clipped from V and 5 bases from J, the junction kept 2 bases outside the gene matches. Germline V gene data show CDR1 as MNHEY and CDR2 as SVGAGI. The CDR3 extends over 14 amino acids. The CDR3 loop is CASSYSDRAETQYF. CDR3 in DNA: TGTGCCAGCAGTTACTCGGACAGGGCCGAGACCCAGTACTTC.